The sequence of this T cell receptor (beta chain) was determined in a study of PD-1 blockade in classical Hodgkin lymphoma. The CDR3 extends over 13 amino acids. The germline CDR1 and CDR2 sequences are SGHTA and FQGTGA. Trimming shortened V by 2 bases and J by 4 bases, and 6 bases separated the two germline ends. Relapses following autologous stem cell transplantation were seen in all patients, with brentuximab vedotin exposure varying. The study recorded best responses of complete response, partial response or progressive disease. Regarding the study as a whole: CD4+ TCR diversity, unlike CD8+, climbed significantly by C4D1. Healthy donors reportedly exceeded newly diagnosed patients in baseline TCR diversity.

This clone showed up just a few times. Antigen unknown. Measured with immunoSEQ multiplex PCR; TCRdb has only the in-frame clones, and not every one. The sample lists around 96,000 clones, 75% to 90% occurring once. This chain connects TRBV7-3 to TRBJ1-5; D remains ambiguous. The source material was peripheral blood mononuclear cells (PBMCs), sampled at baseline. This TCR came from a human donor with classical Hodgkin lymphoma. CDR3 region: CASSLPGNQPQHF. The CDR3, as DNA: TGTGCCAGCAGCTTACCGGGAAATCAGCCCCAGCATTTT.